The rows below give T cell receptor beta chains drawn from one sample of a study of blood T cells in healthy people across ages. TCRdb ran MiXCR on the 5' RACE reads and lists one entry per CDR3 protein. This sample yields about 720,000 distinct CDR3 sequences, of which around 25% are seen a single time; approximately 3.7% belongs to the top ten. The same sample was also studied in work on T cells of mothers and their children.

The sequenced sample consisted of blood. These receptors all stem from a boy younger than 18 in good health. Each CDR3 is given with its conserved first and last residue. A D gene is named only where the DNA matches it firmly. Clone size is given for some rows only: seen once, a few or many times, or a class if the clone is expanded.

j_call	v_call	clone_size	d_call	cdr3_aa	cdr3_nt
TRBJ2-3	TRBV7-8	.	TRBD1	CASSLEQGAIDTQYF	TGTGCCAGCAGCTTAGAGCAGGGGGCAATAGATACGCAGTATTTT
TRBJ2-7	TRBV28	few	.	CASSFWSEQYF	TGTGCCAGCAGTTTTTGGTCCGAGCAGTACTTC
TRBJ1-2	TRBV28	few	.	CASSLDGWEGVNYGYTF	TGTGCCAGCAGTTTAGACGGGTGGGAGGGGGTGAACTATGGCTACACCTTC
TRBJ2-1	TRBV7-8	few	.	CASSLLGEYNEQFF	TGTGCCAGCAGCTTATTGGGGGAATACAATGAGCAGTTCTTC
TRBJ2-5	TRBV5-1	few	TRBD2	CASSLALTSGRQLQETQYF	TGCGCCAGCAGCTTGGCCCTTACTAGCGGGAGGCAACTCCAAGAGACCCAGTACTTC
TRBJ2-5	TRBV25-1	few	TRBD2	CASSGLLGTIETQYF	TGTGCCAGCAGTGGACTTCTTGGGACTATAGAGACCCAGTACTTC
TRBJ2-5	TRBV7-9	.	.	CASSLEVPVQETQYF	TGTGCCAGCAGCTTAGAAGTTCCGGTCCAAGAGACCCAGTACTTC
TRBJ1-1	TRBV15	.	.	CATSSPGLGNTEAFF	TGTGCCACCAGCAGCCCTGGGTTGGGAAACACTGAAGCTTTCTTT
TRBJ2-7	TRBV6-2/TRBV6-3	few	.	CASSNHLDEQYF	TGTGCCAGCAGTAACCATTTGGACGAGCAGTACTTC
TRBJ1-1	TRBV4-3	few	.	CASSQDYRGWNTEAFF	TGCGCCAGCAGCCAAGATTATAGAGGCTGGAACACCGAAGCTTTCTTT
TRBJ2-3	TRBV4-1	.	.	CASSQVFTGSTDTQYF	TGCGCCAGCAGCCAAGTGTTTACGGGTTCCACAGATACGCAGTATTTT
TRBJ1-3	TRBV15	.	.	CATSRVGRGTGNTIYF	TGTGCCACCAGCAGAGTAGGTAGGGGGACTGGAAACACCATATATTTT
TRBJ1-1	TRBV19	.	.	CASSPRPGAENEAFF	TGTGCCAGTAGTCCCCGCCCGGGGGCCGAAAATGAAGCTTTCTTT
TRBJ2-2	TRBV7-3	.	.	CASSLSSGPHPGELFF	TGTGCCAGCAGCTTAAGCTCTGGGCCTCATCCTGGGGAGCTGTTTTTT
TRBJ2-1	TRBV29-1	.	.	CSADPGLTPSEQFF	TGCAGTGCTGATCCGGGACTCACACCCAGTGAGCAGTTCTTC
TRBJ1-1	TRBV30	.	TRBD1	CAWSVRQGAFF	TGTGCCTGGAGTGTCAGACAGGGAGCTTTCTTT